This TCR beta chain was documented in a study of shared clonotypes between healthy human individuals. Germline V gene sequence: CDR1 MNHNS, CDR2 SASEGT. This CDR3 is built from 14 residues. The V end lost 8 bases, the J end lost 2 bases, and 15 bases lay between the germline ends. The study, taken as a whole, reports: Incomplete sequencing of sorted subsets was indicated by rarefaction despite large depth.

The naive CD8 population came from CD45RO-negative cells selected for CCR7, without terminally differentiated effector memory CD45RA+ cells. Sequencing was performed with immunoSEQ multiplex PCR; in TCRdb, only in-frame clones are kept and a portion is missing. The table records around 1.9 million clones, roughly 93% of them present only once. A note on this clone: Its antigen is not identified.

Sequenced: naive CD8+ T cells from PBMCs. The receptor comes from a man aged 18 to 35 in good health. Some clones in this sample may be carry-over from other donors' samples. The rearrangement joins TRBV6-1 to TRBJ1-1; possible D gene TRBD1, 6 bases. CDR3 in amino acids: CASQPGAKNTEAFF. DNA of the CDR3: TGTGCCAGCCAACCAGGGGCGAAAAACACTGAAGCTTTCTTT.